The source of this TCR beta chain is a study of T cell changes during pregnancy in multiple sclerosis. Clones were sequenced by immunoSEQ multiplex PCR, and TCRdb holds only the in-frame ones, with some missing. The data hold 15,000 to 17,000 clones, with 75% to 85% observed a single time. This CDR3 spans 13 amino acids. The germline gives CDR1 SGHTA, CDR2 FQGNSA. V gave up 5 bases and J gave up 0 bases, with 7 bases separating them. This clone has a single count. Sequencing was performed on CD8+ T cells from peripheral blood mononuclear cells, taken after pregnancy. The sequence derives from a female donor in good health, enrolled as a control in a pregnancy study. This sequence joins TRBV7-2 and TRBJ1-1; no clear D. For the CDR3, the DNA is TGTGCCAGCAGCCCGAGTTTGAACACTGAAGCTTTCTTT. Translating it yields CASSPSLNTEAFF.